This T cell receptor beta chain originates from a study of OX40 agonist ivuxolimab in advanced cancers. At the level of the study: Patients with prior anti-PD-1, anti-PD-L1 or anti-CTLA-4 therapy were eligible; 35% to 45% had some.

Generated by immunoSEQ multiplex PCR, the TCRdb table keeps only in-frame clones and is missing some. In the table there are about 20,000 clones, around 90% of which are singletons. The CDR3 is 16 residues long. Per the germline V gene, CDR1 is SEHNR and CDR2 is FQNEAQ (reference sequence). V lost 2 bases to trimming and J lost 1 base, with 14 bases between them. With regard to this clone: The target antigen is unknown.

The study, taken as a whole, reports: At 0.1 to 3.0 mg/kg and by week 6, CD4+ and CD8+ T cells in the blood had expanded clonally. Researchers report that CD8+ T cells had, on average, more expanded clones than CD4+.

Sequences were derived from CD4+ or CD8+ T cells sorted from blood, sampled in a trial of the OX40 agonist ivuxolimab. This chain links TRBV7-9 with TRBJ2-5; maybe TRBD1 (6 bases). This clonotype originated in an adult with an advanced solid tumor such as melanoma, head and neck, liver or kidney cancer. In DNA, the CDR3 is TGTGCCAGCAGCTTATCTTCGACAGGCCTCCAAGAGACCCAGTACTTC. Amino acids: CASSLSSTGLQETQYF.